A single sample is the source of the 20 T cell receptor beta chains below, sequenced in a study of T cells in Graves' hyperthyroidism and ophthalmopathy. The TCR beta CDR3 regions underwent amplification using RNA transcripts as the source. With the HTBI primer set, the TCR CDR3 went through a first round of RT-PCR. TCRdb used MiXCR to reprocess the multiplex PCR reads, holding one entry per CDR3 protein. The sample lists 490,000 or so distinct CDR3 sequences; about 22% were seen once. Sequencing was done on a sample of blood. The receptor source for this set is a woman between 70 and 85 years old with Graves' ophthalmopathy.

CDR3 region: CASSPEWERAYEQYF. As DNA, the CDR3 is TGTGCCAGCAGCCCTGAGTGGGAGAGGGCCTACGAGCAGTACTTC. This sequence joins TRBV7-6 and TRBJ2-7, with D possibly matching TRBD2 (5 bases). The CDR3 covers 15 residues. Trimming removed 5 bases at V and 2 bases at J, with 16 bases between. CDR1 and CDR2 (germline): SGHVS, FNYEAQ.

This chain connects TRBV28 to TRBJ2-1, with D maybe TRBD1 (6 bases). Germline V gives CDR1 MDHEN, CDR2 SYDVKM. The CDR3 runs to 15 residues. V lost 2 bases, J lost 9 bases, and 17 bases lay in between. The CDR3 DNA is TGTGCCAGCAGTTTAGTGGGACACCTTACAGGTGAGCAGTTCTTC. Protein sequence: CASSLVGHLTGEQFF. The full variable domain, with the rest looked up from reference TRBV28 and TRBJ2-1, is DVKVTQSSRYLVKRTGEKVFLECVQDMDHENMFWYRQDPGLGLRLIYFSYDVKMKEKGDIPEGYSVSREKKERFSLILESASTNQTSMYLCASSLVGHLTGEQFFGPGTRLTVL.

This clonotype has more than one count but fewer than ten. This chain links TRBV15 with TRBJ2-2, with 8 bases that match TRBD1. V was clipped by 2 bases and J by 2 bases; unmatched bases: 4. The CDR3 loop spans 16 amino acids. Germline CDR1 reads LNHNV; CDR2 reads YYDKDF (reference sequence). This CDR3 reads CATSRLDRDNTGELFF. For the CDR3, the DNA is TGTGCCACCAGCAGACTGGACAGGGACAACACCGGGGAGCTGTTTTTT.

This clonotype was seen many times. The chain uses TRBV11-1 and TRBJ1-1, with a weak D call TRBD1 (5 bases). CDR3 size: 13 residues. V lost 5 bases to trimming and J lost 7 bases, with 14 bases between them. The germline gives CDR1 SGHAT, CDR2 FQDESV (reference sequence). For the CDR3, the DNA is TGTGCCAGCAGCCCCGATAGACAGCGTGAAGCTTTCTTT. Translating it yields CASSPDRQREAFF.

This clonotype was counted ten times or more. The J gene is TRBJ2-1, the V gene TRBV12-3 or TRBV12-4, with TRBD2 matching over 14 bases. The CDR3 extends over 16 amino acids. The V gene end was trimmed by 6 bases and the J gene end by 4 bases; junction bases not matched to a gene: 5. This CDR3 reads CASSRTSGRSYNEQFF. The CDR3 region has the DNA TGTGCCAGCAGCCGGACTAGCGGGAGGTCGTACAATGAGCAGTTCTTC.

There are a few counts of this clonotype. The gene calls are TRBV20-1 and TRBJ2-2; 9 nucleotides match TRBD2. The CDR3 has 16 amino acids. Per germline, CDR1 DFQATT and CDR2 SNEGSKA (reference sequence). Losses at the gene ends were 1 base for V and 7 bases for J; bases not matched to a gene: 10. CDR3 sequence (DNA): TGCAGTGCTAGAGTAATAGCGGGAGCTCCGGGCGGGGAGCTGTTTTTT. It encodes CSARVIAGAPGGELFF.

This clonotype was recorded a few times. The chain couples TRBV7-8 to TRBJ2-3; tentatively, D is TRBD2 (5 bases). The V and J ends lost 3 bases and 1 base respectively, with 14 bases between them. CDR3 length: 16 amino acids. The germline gives CDR1 SGHVS, CDR2 FQNEAQ. The CDR3: CASSFLGERRTDTQYF. CDR3 DNA: TGTGCCAGCAGCTTCCTCGGGGAACGGCGCACAGATACGCAGTATTTT.

This clonotype was picked up a small number of times. The rearrangement joins TRBV3-1 to TRBJ2-7; possible D gene TRBD1, 5 bases. Germline assignment: CDR1 LGHDT and CDR2 YNNKEL (reference sequence). The CDR3 has 11 amino acids. Trimming took 8 bases from V and 4 from J, leaving 9 bases between them. CDR3: CASSKGYEQYF. DNA for the CDR3: TGTGCCAGCTCTAAGGGGTACGAGCAGTACTTC.

There are a few counts of this clonotype. The chain couples TRBV18 to TRBJ1-1, with D possibly matching TRBD1 (5 bases). The CDR3 length is 15 residues. Trimming took off 3 bases at V and 4 bases at J, with 15 bases between the two ends. Germline V lookup: CDR1 KGHSH, CDR2 LQKENI. The CDR3 coding sequence is TGTGCCAGCTCACCCGGGGGGGGTAAAGGCACTGAAGCTTTCTTT. Translated, it gives CASSPGGGKGTEAFF.

The chain uses TRBV6-1 and TRBJ2-7; D is undetermined. V lost 5 bases and J 12 bases, leaving 23 bases between the germline ends. This CDR3 spans 14 amino acids. In germline, CDR1 is MNHNS, CDR2 SASEGT. Written as DNA, the CDR3 is TGTGCCAGCAGTCCCAGTCCTCTTATGACGAGTAGGTACTTC. Translation gives CASSPSPLMTSRYF.

This clonotype was detected ten times or more. CDR3 in DNA: TGTGCCAGCAGTTTAAACCAGGGGGTAATGGGCTACACCTTC. It is translated as CASSLNQGVMGYTF. V usage is TRBV28 and J usage is TRBJ1-2; TRBD1 matches 7 bases. The CDR3 contains 14 residues. Germline V gene data show CDR1 as MDHEN and CDR2 as SYDVKM. V lost 2 bases, J lost 8 bases, and 8 bases stayed unmatched.

This clonotype has just a few counts. The rearrangement joins TRBV7-8 to TRBJ2-7; 7 nucleotides line up with TRBD1. The junction had 8 bases not matched to a gene; V was cut back by 5 bases and J by 4 bases. CDR3 length equals 14 residues. Germline CDR1 is SGHVS and CDR2 is FQNEAQ. In DNA form, the CDR3 reads TGTGCCAGCAGCCCCACGGGACAGATTTACGAGCAGTACTTC. This translates into CASSPTGQIYEQYF.

The chain joins TRBV20-1 to TRBJ2-1; 7 nucleotides align to TRBD2. The junction had 5 bases not matched to a gene; V was cut back by 0 bases and J by 3 bases. The CDR3 is made up of 15 amino acids. Germline V gene data show CDR1 as DFQATT and CDR2 as SNEGSKA (reference sequence). The DNA for the CDR3 is TGCAGTGCTAGAGATCTAGGACTAGTCTACAATGAGCAGTTCTTC. It encodes CSARDLGLVYNEQFF.

At least ten counts were recorded for this clonotype. The chain uses TRBV5-1 and TRBJ1-5; D not resolved. Germline assignment: CDR1 SGHRS and CDR2 YFSETQ. The CDR3 covers 14 residues. V dropped 4 bases and J dropped 5 bases, with 13 bases sitting between them. The CDR3 DNA reads TGCGCCAGCAGCGAGGACGGCCTTTATCAGCCCCAGCATTTT. Translated, it gives CASSEDGLYQPQHF.

This clonotype was seen repeatedly, ten times or more. J is TRBJ1-1 and V is TRBV7-2; 7 bases align to TRBD1. The CDR3 is made up of 14 amino acids. Germline CDR1 is SGHTA and CDR2 is FQGNSA. The J segment lost 4 bases and the V segment lost 3 bases, leaving 5 bases of the junction unmatched. CDR3 sequence: CASSFRAGGTEAFF. CDR3 in DNA: TGTGCCAGCAGCTTTAGGGCAGGGGGCACTGAAGCTTTCTTT.

The J gene is TRBJ2-7, the V gene TRBV7-3, with a tentative D call TRBD1 (6 bases). The V gene lost 5 bases and the J gene lost 5 bases, with 22 bases spanning the gap. The CDR3 is made up of 16 amino acids. Germline-derived CDR1 and CDR2 are SGHTA and FQGTGA. As DNA, the CDR3 is TGTGCCAGCAGCCCCGGGGAGCTCCGAGGGGGTAACGAGCAGTACTTC. Protein product: CASSPGELRGGNEQYF.

This clonotype was seen many times. The chain is built from TRBV27 and TRBJ1-5, with D possibly TRBD1 on 6 matching bases. CDR1 is MNHEY, CDR2 SMNVEV, per germline (reference sequence). The V end was cut by 5 bases, the J end by 13 bases, with 18 bases between. The CDR3 runs to 13 residues. The CDR3 region has the DNA TGTGCCAGCAGTATGCGCCAGGGGACCAAACAGCATTTT. Encoded protein: CASSMRQGTKQHF.

V is TRBV20-1 and J is TRBJ1-6; D is unclear. The length of the CDR3 is 13 residues. In germline, CDR1 is DFQATT, CDR2 SNEGSKA (reference sequence). Deletions cut 5 bases from V and 9 bases from J, with 14 bases between. The CDR3 spells CSAPTGPSSPLHF. In DNA, the CDR3 is TGCAGTGCTCCTACCGGGCCTAGTTCACCCCTCCACTTT.

The chain combines TRBV3-1 with TRBJ1-1; D call uncertain. Looked up from germline, CDR1 is LGHDT and CDR2 is YNNKEL (reference sequence). The CDR3 has 15 residues. V lost 0 bases, J lost 9 bases, and 17 bases lay in between. The CDR3 spells CASSQDRTAGNKAFF. The CDR3 bases are TGTGCCAGCAGCCAAGATCGCACGGCGGGGAATAAAGCTTTCTTT.

The chain carries TRBV14 and TRBJ1-6, with D maybe TRBD1 (5 bases). Germline V gene sequence: CDR1 SGHDN, CDR2 FVKESK. The CDR3 length is 16 residues. Trimming took off 0 bases at V and 4 bases at J, with 10 bases between the two ends. The CDR3 bases are TGTGCCAGCAGCCAAGAAATAGGGGCATATAATTCACCCCTCCACTTT. It encodes CASSQEIGAYNSPLHF.